One sample yielded the 15 T cell receptor beta chains listed below, sequenced in a study of T-cell reconstitution after alpha-beta-depleted transplantation in children (dated by TCRdb to between 2015 and 2016). Library method: PCR. Sequencing was carried out with an Illumina HiSeq 2500. TCR library preparation used molecular barcoding, with unique molecular identifiers applied to normalize quantification of the TCRbeta repertoire. The public sequencing data were trimmed at Q25 with fastp and processed into clonotypes with MiXCR by TCRdb, which kept only in-frame beta chains. Each CDR3 protein gets just one entry, which takes the most common genes and DNA from the rows behind it. The sample has around 600,000 distinct CDR3 sequences on record, about 11% of them singletons. The top ten clonotypes cover about 4% of the sample. Here the sequenced sample was PBMCs from the stem cell graft donor, taken from the stem cell graft. The source is a human donor who donated a stem cell graft to a child with acute myeloid leukemia.

This clonotype has more than one count but fewer than ten. The chain uses TRBV6-1 and TRBJ1-1, with 7 bases lining up with TRBD1. This CDR3 has 15 amino acids. Germline-derived CDR1 and CDR2 are MNHNS and SASEGT. J was trimmed by 0 bases and V by 8 bases; bases with no gene match: 9. CDR3 sequence (DNA): TGTGCCAGCGGGGACAGCTTCATCATGAACACTGAAGCTTTCTTT. This encodes CASGDSFIMNTEAFF.

The table lists this clonotype with a few counts. This chain joins TRBV12-3 or TRBV12-4 and TRBJ2-7, with 9 bases matching TRBD2. V was pared by 3 bases and J by 5 bases, with 5 bases of the junction left unmatched. The CDR3 spans 14 residues. The CDR3 loop is CASSLGGREHEQYF. CDR3 DNA: TGTGCCAGCAGTTTGGGCGGGAGGGAACACGAGCAGTACTTC.

V and J are TRBV9 and TRBJ2-6, with unresolved D. This CDR3 has 14 residues. V was trimmed by 2 bases and J by 1 base, leaving 4 bases between them. CDR1 and CDR2 (germline): SGDLS, YYNGEE. The CDR3 loop is CASSVYSGANVLTF. CDR3 DNA: TGTGCCAGCAGCGTCTATTCTGGGGCCAACGTCCTGACTTTC.

This sequence joins TRBV20-1 and TRBJ2-7; 10 bases line up with TRBD2. With V trimmed by 6 bases and J by 2 bases, 13 bases remained unmatched. The CDR3 totals 16 residues. Germline CDR1 and CDR2: DFQATT and SNEGSKA (reference sequence). CDR3 in DNA: TGCAGTGCCAGGCGGCCCCGGACTAGCGGCACCTACGAGCAGTACTTC. Translating gives CSARRPRTSGTYEQYF.

This clonotype was counted a few times. The rearrangement joins TRBV27 to TRBJ2-4, with 10 bases matching TRBD2. Germline V gene lookup returns CDR1 MNHEY and CDR2 SMNVEV (reference sequence). The V segment lost 2 bases and the J segment 4 bases; nucleotides outside the gene matches: 11. The CDR3 sequence is 18 residues long. The DNA for the CDR3 is TGTGCCAGCAGTTTAGGCGGGGTAGCGGGAGGCGGAAAAAACATTCAGTACTTC. Protein sequence: CASSLGGVAGGGKNIQYF.

The V gene is TRBV20-1, the J gene TRBJ2-2; the match to TRBD1 covers 10 bases. CDR3 length: 16 residues. Looked up from germline, CDR1 is DFQATT and CDR2 is SNEGSKA (reference sequence). V dropped 3 bases and J dropped 5; count of bases not matched to a gene: 9. CDR3 protein: CSARKTGTGETGELFF. CDR3 nucleotides: TGCAGTGCTAGGAAGACCGGGACAGGGGAGACCGGGGAGCTGTTTTTT.

There are a few counts of this clonotype. J is TRBJ1-5 and V is TRBV7-2; 9 bases line up with TRBD1. This CDR3 has 15 amino acids. Germline loops: CDR1 SGHTA, CDR2 FQGNSA. Germline trimming cut 1 base from V and 6 bases from J; bases unmatched to any gene: 4. The CDR3 nucleotides are TGTGCCAGCAGCTTAGAACAGGGGGCGATTCAGCCCCAGCATTTT. Translated, it gives CASSLEQGAIQPQHF.

In its sample, this clonotype was seen a few times. The genes are TRBV7-2 and TRBJ1-5; a possible D gene is TRBD1 (5 bases). Trimming shortened V by 5 bases and J by 2 bases, and 13 bases separated the two germline ends. Per germline, CDR1 SGHTA and CDR2 FQGNSA. The CDR3 covers 15 residues. In nucleotides, the CDR3 is TGTGCCAGCAGCGTTAGGAGAGGGGGCAATCAGCCCCAGCATTTT. It translates to CASSVRRGGNQPQHF.

This clonotype was observed a handful of times. V usage is TRBV7-9 and J usage is TRBJ2-2; 7 positions match TRBD2. The CDR3 length is 16 residues. Per the germline V gene, CDR1 is SEHNR and CDR2 is FQNEAQ (reference sequence). Trimming at V came to 1 base and at J to 4 bases, leaving 6 bases not matched to a gene. The CDR3, as DNA: TGTGCCAGCAGCTTAGGTCGACTAGCAGTCACCGGGGAGCTGTTTTTT. Translation gives CASSLGRLAVTGELFF.

CDR3 residues: CSGGGGRGETQYF. The CDR3 DNA reads TGCAGCGGGGGAGGGGGTCGGGGAGAGACCCAGTACTTC. The chain has TRBV29-1 and TRBJ2-5; D is perhaps TRBD2 (7 bases). CDR3 length: 13 amino acids. CDR1 SQVTM and CDR2 ANQGSEA come from the germline V gene. V was trimmed by 7 bases and J by 4 bases, leaving 16 bases between them.

The chain recombines TRBV20-1 with TRBJ2-7, with 7 positions matching TRBD1. Germline CDR1 reads DFQATT; CDR2 reads SNEGSKA (reference sequence). The CDR3 is 14 residues long. V lost 2 bases and J lost 2; bases outside the gene matches: 6. Written as DNA, the CDR3 is TGCAGTGCTAGATATGGGACAGCGACCTACGAGCAGTACTTC. It is translated as CSARYGTATYEQYF.

This chain uses TRBV4-3 with TRBJ2-1; 9 bases match TRBD1. Looked up from germline, CDR1 is LGHNA and CDR2 is YSLEER. V shed 3 bases, J shed 15 bases, and the junction held 6 bases outside the gene matches. The CDR3 sequence is 12 residues long. The CDR3 DNA reads TGCGCCAGCAGCCATCAAGGACAGGGGAGGTTCTTC. This encodes CASSHQGQGRFF.

The table lists this clonotype with many counts. The chain combines TRBV12-3 or TRBV12-4 with TRBJ2-7; 10 nucleotides line up with TRBD1. V trimming: 7 bases; J trimming: 6 bases; junction bases outside the gene matches: 9. This CDR3 is 14 amino acids long. For the CDR3, the DNA is TGTGCCAGCACTCGCCAGACAGGGGGCGGCGAGCAGTACTTC. Protein: CASTRQTGGGEQYF.

The chain combines TRBV29-1 with TRBJ1-1, with TRBD1 matching over 8 bases. Trimming took 7 bases from V and 3 from J; bases not matched to a gene: 4. Germline-derived CDR1 and CDR2 are SQVTM and ANQGSEA. The CDR3 has 12 residues. CDR3: CSAGQADTEAFF. The CDR3 DNA is TGCAGCGCGGGACAGGCTGACACTGAAGCTTTCTTT. The full variable domain, in which reference TRBV29-1 and TRBJ1-1 provide the parts outside the CDR3, is SAVISQKPSRDICQRGTSLTIQCQVDSQVTMMFWYRQQPGQSLTLIATANQGSEATYESGFVIDKFPISRPNLTFSTLTVSNMSPEDSSIYLCSAGQADTEAFFGQGTRLTVV.

This clonotype has just a few counts. CDR3 in amino acids: CASRTSSGTYEQYF. DNA of the CDR3: TGTGCCAGCAGGACTAGTTCGGGAACCTACGAGCAGTACTTC. The chain is built from TRBV2 and TRBJ2-7, with D possibly TRBD2 on 6 matching bases. The CDR3 loop spans 14 amino acids. The V end lost 6 bases, the J end lost 2 bases, and 14 bases lay between the germline ends. CDR1 and CDR2 from the germline V gene are SNHLY and FYNNEI.